These 15 T cell receptor beta chains originate from one sample sequenced in a study of blood T cells in healthy people across ages. The second PCR ran about 6 to 12 cycles with a sample-barcoded 5' primer and J-beta primers. TCRdb used MiXCR to reprocess the 5' RACE reads, holding one entry per CDR3 protein. In the table there are nearly 800,000 distinct CDR3 sequences, around a quarter of which are singletons. These data were also filed under a second study, of T cells of mothers and their children.

The sample taken for sequencing was blood. The source of these receptors is a boy aged 10-17 years in good health.

The gene calls are TRBV28 and TRBJ2-7; 10 bases are a match to TRBD1. Trimming took 6 bases from V and 2 from J; bases not matched to a gene: 7. The CDR3 spans 15 residues. The germline V gene encodes CDR1 MDHEN and CDR2 SYDVKM. The CDR3 sequence is CASRLPGTGAYEQYF. Written as DNA, the CDR3 is TGTGCCAGCAGGTTACCCGGGACAGGGGCCTACGAGCAGTACTTC.

This rearrangement joins TRBV11-2 to TRBJ2-6; D uncertain. Trimming took 9 bases from V and 0 from J, leaving 15 bases between them. There are 16 residues in the CDR3. The germline gives CDR1 SGHAT, CDR2 FQNNGV. In DNA, the CDR3 is TGTGCCAGTAGTAGGGCCCCAAGCTCTGGGGCCAACGTCCTGACTTTC. It codes for CASSRAPSSGANVLTF.

There are a few counts of this clonotype. The chain joins TRBV20-1 to TRBJ1-2, with D unresolved. V lost 0 bases and J lost 8, with 16 bases in between. The CDR3 is 14 amino acids. CDR1 DFQATT and CDR2 SNEGSKA come from the germline V gene (reference sequence). The CDR3 loop is CSARDVSLREGYTF. CDR3 nucleotides: TGCAGTGCTAGAGACGTCAGCCTGAGGGAAGGCTACACCTTC.

J is TRBJ2-3 and V is TRBV5-1, with D possibly being TRBD1 or TRBD2 (5 bases each). Trimming took 3 bases from V and 2 from J, leaving 13 bases between them. The germline gives CDR1 SGHRS, CDR2 YFSETQ. This CDR3 spans 15 amino acids. CDR3 protein: CASSSGTTVTDTQYF. The CDR3 bases are TGCGCCAGCAGCTCCGGGACCACTGTCACAGATACGCAGTATTTT.

This clonotype has a handful of counts. V and J are TRBV29-1 and TRBJ2-2; D might be TRBD1 (6 bases). V lost 2 bases, J lost 2 bases, and 12 bases lay in between. The CDR3 length is 15 residues. Germline lookup yields CDR1 SQVTM and CDR2 ANQGSEA. DNA for the CDR3: TGCAGCGTTGAATCGGACAGCCTAAACACCGGGGAGCTGTTTTTT. The encoded protein is CSVESDSLNTGELFF.

This clonotype was detected a few times. This sequence joins TRBV29-1 and TRBJ1-2; tentative D call: TRBD1 (5 bases). V lost 0 bases and J lost 0, with 11 bases in between. This CDR3 comprises 15 residues. Germline values: CDR1 SQVTM, CDR2 ANQGSEA. The CDR3, as DNA: TGCAGCGTTGAAGATTTGACAGATTCTAACTATGGCTACACCTTC. Translation: CSVEDLTDSNYGYTF.

This clonotype appeared a single time. This could be a read error, since a much larger clone is one nucleotide away. The CDR3 is CASSDLRGEADTQYF. The CDR3 DNA follows: TGTGCCAGCAGTGACTTGAGGGGGGAGGCAGATACGCAGTATTTT. V gene TRBV6-4 combines with J gene TRBJ2-3, with D perhaps matching TRBD1 or TRBD2 (6 bases each). The V end was cut by 1 base, the J end by 4 bases, with 12 bases between. The CDR3 totals 15 residues. The V gene's germline CDR1 is MRHNA and CDR2 SNTAGT.

This clonotype showed up many times. The CDR3 coding sequence is TGCAGCTTGGGGACAGGAGGGTCGGCAGATACGCAGTATTTT. Protein sequence: CSLGTGGSADTQYF. This chain uses TRBV29-1 with TRBJ2-3; TRBD1 agrees at 8 bases. This CDR3 contains 14 residues. V dropped 8 bases and J dropped 4; count of bases not matched to a gene: 11. Germline CDR1 and CDR2: SQVTM and ANQGSEA.

The V and J genes are TRBV29-1 and TRBJ2-1, with 12 bases aligning to TRBD2. CDR1 is SQVTM, CDR2 ANQGSEA, per germline. V was clipped by 5 bases and J by 9 bases; unmatched bases: 2. This CDR3 is 12 amino acids long. CDR3 amino acids: CSVTLAGGEQFF. The CDR3 bases are TGCAGCGTTACACTAGCGGGAGGTGAGCAGTTCTTC.

This clonotype was counted between two and nine times. The chain couples TRBV3-1 to TRBJ2-5, with D uncertain. The J call is uncertain, as TRBJ2-7 better fits the DNA end. The CDR3 covers 15 residues. The germline CDR1 and CDR2 sequences are LGHDT and YNNKEL (reference sequence). The CDR3 nucleotides read TGTGCCAGCAGCCAAGAAGGGCTCCCCCCCTACGAGCAGTACTTC. The encoded protein is CASSQEGLPPYEQYF.

This clonotype has only a few counts. The chain couples TRBV27 to TRBJ2-7; 9 bases match TRBD1. This CDR3 is built from 15 residues. Germline trimming cut 3 bases from V and 3 bases from J; bases unmatched to any gene: 6. Germline V gives CDR1 MNHEY, CDR2 SMNVEV (reference sequence). The CDR3 spells CASSFYGQGNYEQYF. For the CDR3, the DNA is TGTGCCAGCAGTTTCTACGGACAGGGGAACTACGAGCAGTACTTC.

The rearrangement joins TRBV28 to TRBJ1-3; D unresolved. Germline CDR1 MDHEN, CDR2 SYDVKM. The CDR3 is 15 residues long. V was shortened by 6 bases and J by 1 base, with 13 bases between the two germline ends. CDR3 protein: CASSYLLQSGNTIYF. CDR3 bases: TGTGCCAGCAGCTATTTACTGCAGTCTGGAAACACCATATATTTT.

A few counts support this clonotype. The genes are TRBV15 and TRBJ2-3; D may match TRBD1 or TRBD2 (5 bases each). V was shortened by 1 base and J by 6 bases, with 14 bases between the two germline ends. This CDR3 spans 15 amino acids. Per the germline V gene, CDR1 is LNHNV and CDR2 is YYDKDF (reference sequence). For the CDR3, the DNA is TGTGCCACCAGCAGAGGTTCGGGGCTCTCGGATACGCAGTATTTT. It yields the protein CATSRGSGLSDTQYF.

This clonotype showed up just a few times. The V call is TRBV18, the J call TRBJ1-5; TRBD1 might be the D (5 bases). Trimming took 2 bases from V and 0 from J, leaving 11 bases between them. The CDR3 is 16 residues long. The V gene's germline CDR1 is KGHSH and CDR2 LQKENI. The DNA for the CDR3 is TGTGCCAGCTCACCAGGGGGTACGTTTAGCAATCAGCCCCAGCATTTT. Its translation is CASSPGGTFSNQPQHF.

The gene calls are TRBV4-2 and TRBJ2-5; 12 bases align to TRBD2. The J call may be faulty, since TRBJ2-7 better matches the DNA end. The CDR3 contains 15 residues. Germline V CDR1 and CDR2: LGHNA, YNFKEQ. The CDR3 loop is CASSLRLAGVYEQYF. The CDR3 region has the DNA TGTGCCAGCAGCCTAAGACTAGCGGGAGTCTACGAGCAGTACTTC.